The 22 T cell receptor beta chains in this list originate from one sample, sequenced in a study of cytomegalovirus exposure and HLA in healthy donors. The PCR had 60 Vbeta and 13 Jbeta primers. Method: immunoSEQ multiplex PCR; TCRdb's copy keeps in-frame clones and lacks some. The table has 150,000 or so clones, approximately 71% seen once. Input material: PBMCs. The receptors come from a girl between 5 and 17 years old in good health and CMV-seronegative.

The CDR3 nucleotides are TGTGCCAGCAGACCCGGGTGGCTAGACGGTCAGCCCCAGCATTTT. It is translated as CASRPGWLDGQPQHF. The chain joins TRBV6-5 to TRBJ1-5; D not certain. The CDR3 runs 15 residues. CDR1 and CDR2 (germline): MNHEY, SVGAGI. Trimming left V 6 bases short and J 6 bases short, with 18 bases between.

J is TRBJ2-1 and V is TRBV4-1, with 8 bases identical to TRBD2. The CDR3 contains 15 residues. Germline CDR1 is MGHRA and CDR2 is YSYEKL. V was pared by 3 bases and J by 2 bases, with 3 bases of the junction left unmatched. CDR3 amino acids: CASSQARGAYNEQFF. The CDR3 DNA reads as TGCGCCAGCAGCCAGGCGCGGGGGGCCTACAATGAGCAGTTCTTC.

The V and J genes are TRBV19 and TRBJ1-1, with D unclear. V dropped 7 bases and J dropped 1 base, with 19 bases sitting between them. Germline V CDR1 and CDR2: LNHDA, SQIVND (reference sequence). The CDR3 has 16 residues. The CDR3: CASTPDTFIGNTEAFF. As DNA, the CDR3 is TGTGCCAGTACCCCCGACACGTTCATTGGGAACACTGAAGCTTTCTTT.

The CDR3 protein is CASSVGGQGGTEAFF. The CDR3 coding sequence is TGTGCCAGCAGCGTAGGGGGGCAGGGGGGCACTGAAGCTTTCTTT. The chain is built from TRBV9 and TRBJ1-1, with TRBD1 matching 7 bases. Germline trimming cut 0 bases from V and 4 bases from J; bases unmatched to any gene: 6. Germline CDR1 reads SGDLS; CDR2 reads YYNGEE. The CDR3 length is 15 residues.

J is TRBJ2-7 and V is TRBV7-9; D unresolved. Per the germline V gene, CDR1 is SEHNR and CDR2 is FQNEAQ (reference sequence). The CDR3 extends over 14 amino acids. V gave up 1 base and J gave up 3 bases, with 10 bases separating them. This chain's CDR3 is CASSLEYGDYEQYF. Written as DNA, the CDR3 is TGTGCCAGCAGCTTAGAATACGGAGACTACGAGCAGTACTTC.

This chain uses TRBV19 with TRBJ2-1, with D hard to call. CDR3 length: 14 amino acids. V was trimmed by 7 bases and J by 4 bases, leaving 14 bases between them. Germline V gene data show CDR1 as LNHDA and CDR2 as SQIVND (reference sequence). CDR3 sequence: CASKDSGDYNEQFF. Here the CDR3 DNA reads TGTGCCAGTAAGGATAGTGGAGATTACAATGAGCAGTTCTTC.

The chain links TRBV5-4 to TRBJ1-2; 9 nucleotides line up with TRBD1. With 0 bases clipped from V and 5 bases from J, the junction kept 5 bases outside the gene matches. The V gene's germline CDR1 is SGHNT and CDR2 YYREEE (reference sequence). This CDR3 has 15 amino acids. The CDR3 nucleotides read TGTGCCAGCAGCTTGGACCCGGGACAGGGATATGGCTACACCTTC. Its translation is CASSLDPGQGYGYTF.

CDR3 in amino acids: CASSQTGEDFEQYF. In DNA, the CDR3 is TGTGCCAGCAGTCAAACAGGGGAGGACTTCGAGCAGTACTTC. The chain recombines TRBV6-5 with TRBJ2-7; D perhaps matches TRBD1 (7 bases). The CDR3 is 14 residues long. V was shortened by 5 bases and J by 6 bases, with 17 bases between the two germline ends. In germline, CDR1 is MNHEY, CDR2 SVGAGI.

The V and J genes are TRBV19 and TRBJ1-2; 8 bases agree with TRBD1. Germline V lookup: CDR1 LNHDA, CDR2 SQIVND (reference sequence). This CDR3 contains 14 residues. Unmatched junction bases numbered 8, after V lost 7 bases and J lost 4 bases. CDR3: CASNLDRGLYGYTF. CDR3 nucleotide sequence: TGTGCCAGTAACCTCGACAGGGGCCTCTATGGCTACACCTTC.

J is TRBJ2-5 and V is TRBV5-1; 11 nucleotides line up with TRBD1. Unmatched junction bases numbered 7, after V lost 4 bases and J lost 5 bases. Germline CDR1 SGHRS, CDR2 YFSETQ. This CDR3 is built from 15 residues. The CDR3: CASSSGQGAGETQYF. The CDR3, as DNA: TGCGCCAGCAGCAGCGGACAGGGGGCAGGGGAGACCCAGTACTTC.

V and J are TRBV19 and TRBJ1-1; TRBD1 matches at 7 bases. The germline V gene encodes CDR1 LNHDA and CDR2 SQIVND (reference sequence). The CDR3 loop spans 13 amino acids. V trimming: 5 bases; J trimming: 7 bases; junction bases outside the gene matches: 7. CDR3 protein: CASSFNGDSEAFF. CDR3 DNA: TGTGCCAGTAGTTTCAACGGGGACAGTGAAGCTTTCTTT.

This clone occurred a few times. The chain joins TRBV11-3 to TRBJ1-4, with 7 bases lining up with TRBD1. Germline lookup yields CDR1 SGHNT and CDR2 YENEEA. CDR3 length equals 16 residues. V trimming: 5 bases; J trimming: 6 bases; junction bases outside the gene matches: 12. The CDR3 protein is CASSPPSTGPDEKLFF. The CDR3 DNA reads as TGTGCCAGCAGCCCTCCTTCGACAGGGCCAGATGAAAAACTGTTTTTT.

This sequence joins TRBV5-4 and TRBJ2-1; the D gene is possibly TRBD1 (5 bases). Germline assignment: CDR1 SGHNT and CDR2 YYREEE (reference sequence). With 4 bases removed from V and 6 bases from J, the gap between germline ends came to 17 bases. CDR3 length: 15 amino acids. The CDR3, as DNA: TGTGCCAGCAGCCCGGACAACCACCCGGTCAATGAGCAGTTCTTC. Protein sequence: CASSPDNHPVNEQFF.

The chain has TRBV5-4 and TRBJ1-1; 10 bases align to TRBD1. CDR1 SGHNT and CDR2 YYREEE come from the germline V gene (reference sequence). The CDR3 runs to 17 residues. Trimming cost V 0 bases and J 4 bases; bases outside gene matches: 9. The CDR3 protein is CASSLGRDRGMRTEAFF. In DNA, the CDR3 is TGTGCCAGCAGCTTGGGCCGGGACAGGGGCATGCGCACTGAAGCTTTCTTT.

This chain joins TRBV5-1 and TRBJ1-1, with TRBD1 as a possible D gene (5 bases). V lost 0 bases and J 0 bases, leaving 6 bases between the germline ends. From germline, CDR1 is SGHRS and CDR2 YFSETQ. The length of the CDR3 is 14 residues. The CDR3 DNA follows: TGCGCCAGCAGCTTGGGGGGGGTGAACACTGAAGCTTTCTTT. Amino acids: CASSLGGVNTEAFF.

CDR3 region: CANRGSGNTIYF. The CDR3 coding sequence is TGTGCCAATAGGGGCTCTGGAAACACCATATATTTT. The chain recombines TRBV7-9 with TRBJ1-3; possible D gene TRBD1, 5 bases. CDR1 is SEHNR, CDR2 FQNEAQ, per germline (reference sequence). The germline V and J ends were trimmed by 10 bases and 0 bases, with 7 bases remaining between them. The CDR3 spans 12 residues.

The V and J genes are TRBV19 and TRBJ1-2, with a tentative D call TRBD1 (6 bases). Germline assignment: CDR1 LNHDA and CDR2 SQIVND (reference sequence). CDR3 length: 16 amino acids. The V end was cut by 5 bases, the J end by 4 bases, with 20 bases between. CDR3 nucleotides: TGTGCCAGTAGTCCTCGGAACAGGGTATCTAGCTATGGCTACACCTTC. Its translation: CASSPRNRVSSYGYTF.

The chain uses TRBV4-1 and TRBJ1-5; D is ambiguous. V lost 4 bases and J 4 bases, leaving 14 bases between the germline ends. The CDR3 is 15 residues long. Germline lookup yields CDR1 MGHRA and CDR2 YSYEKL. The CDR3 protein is CASSLLDGENQPQHF. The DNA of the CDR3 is TGCGCCAGCAGCCTTCTAGACGGGGAGAATCAGCCCCAGCATTTT.

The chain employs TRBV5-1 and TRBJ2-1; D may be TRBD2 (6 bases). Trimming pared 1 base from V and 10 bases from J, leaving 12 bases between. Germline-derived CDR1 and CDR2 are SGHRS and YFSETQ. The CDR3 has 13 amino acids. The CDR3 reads CASSLRLGWEQFF. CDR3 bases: TGCGCCAGCAGCTTGAGACTAGGGTGGGAGCAGTTCTTC.

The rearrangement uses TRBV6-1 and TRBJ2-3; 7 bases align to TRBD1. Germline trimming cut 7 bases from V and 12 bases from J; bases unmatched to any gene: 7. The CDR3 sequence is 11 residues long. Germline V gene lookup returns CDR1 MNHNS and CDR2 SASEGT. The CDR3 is CASTEDRAQYF. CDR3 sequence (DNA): TGTGCCAGCACCGAAGACAGGGCTCAGTATTTT.

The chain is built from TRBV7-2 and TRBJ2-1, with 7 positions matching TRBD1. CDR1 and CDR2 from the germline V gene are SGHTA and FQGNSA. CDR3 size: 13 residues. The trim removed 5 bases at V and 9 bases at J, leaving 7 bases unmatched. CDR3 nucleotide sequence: TGTGCCAGCAGCCCCAACAGGGGAAGTGAGCAGTTCTTC. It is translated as CASSPNRGSEQFF.

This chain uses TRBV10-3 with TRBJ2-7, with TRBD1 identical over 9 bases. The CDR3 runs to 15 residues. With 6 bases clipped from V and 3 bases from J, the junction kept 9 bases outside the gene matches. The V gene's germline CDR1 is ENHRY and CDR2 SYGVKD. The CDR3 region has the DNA TGTGCCATCAGCCCGGGACAGGGTCTATTCTACGAGCAGTACTTC. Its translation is CAISPGQGLFYEQYF.